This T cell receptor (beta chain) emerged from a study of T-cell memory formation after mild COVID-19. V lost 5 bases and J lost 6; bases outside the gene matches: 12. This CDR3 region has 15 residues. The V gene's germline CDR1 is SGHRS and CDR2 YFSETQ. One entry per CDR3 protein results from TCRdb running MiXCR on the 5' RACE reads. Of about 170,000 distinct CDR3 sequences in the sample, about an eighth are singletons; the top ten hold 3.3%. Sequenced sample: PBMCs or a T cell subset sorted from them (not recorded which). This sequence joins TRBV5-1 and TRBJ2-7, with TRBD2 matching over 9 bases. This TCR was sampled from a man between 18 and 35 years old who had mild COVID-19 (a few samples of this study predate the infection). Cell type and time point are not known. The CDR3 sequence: CASRPSGGSPREQYF. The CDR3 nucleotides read TGCGCCAGCAGGCCCAGCGGGGGGTCTCCCCGCGAGCAGTACTTC.